The 2 T cell receptor beta chains below were found in one sample sequenced in a study of shared clonotypes between healthy human individuals. The naive CD8 subset, CD45RO-negative cells positively selected for CCR7, excluded terminally differentiated effector memory CD45RA+ cells. Data came from immunoSEQ multiplex PCR; TCRdb stores just in-frame clones and leaves some out. The sample records 2 million to 2.5 million clones, approximately 94% being singletons. Sequencing was carried out using naive CD8+ T cells from PBMCs. Receptors were obtained from a man between 18 and 35 years old in good health. Some clones in this sample may be carry-over from other donors' samples.

The rearrangement joins TRBV25-1 to TRBJ1-5; D unclear. Trimming removed 3 bases from V and 3 bases from J, with 9 bases in between. Per germline, CDR1 MGHDK and CDR2 SYGVNS. This CDR3 has 14 residues. The CDR3 sequence: CASSDPTPNQPQHF. The CDR3 bases are TGTGCCAGCAGTGATCCGACACCCAATCAGCCCCAGCATTTT.

In regard to this clone: Other DNA sequences in this sample translate to the same CDR3. V usage is TRBV7-9 and J usage is TRBJ1-6, with 10 bases lining up with TRBD1. Germline V gene sequence: CDR1 SEHNR, CDR2 FQNEAQ (reference sequence). The CDR3 spans 14 residues. V lost 5 bases to trimming and J lost 6 bases; unmatched junction nucleotides: 1. CDR3 in DNA: TGTGCCAGCAGCAGGGACAGGGGTAATTCACCCCTCCACTTT. It codes for CASSRDRGNSPLHF.